The 10 T cell receptor beta chains presented below share a single source sample, sequenced in a study of blood T cell repertoires in COVID-19. The method was immunoSEQ multiplex PCR; TCRdb's version includes in-frame clones alone and lacks a portion of them. This sample has a few hundred thousand clones, with around 87% found just once. Sequencing was carried out using peripheral blood. These receptors came from a woman aged 30 to 39 with COVID-19, enrolled during active disease.

V usage is TRBV10-3 and J usage is TRBJ1-4, with D perhaps TRBD1 (5 bases). Per germline, CDR1 ENHRY and CDR2 SYGVKD. The CDR3 spans 12 residues. V shed 11 bases and J shed 8 bases, with 15 bases lying between them. The CDR3 loop is CAFSGTGEKLFF. The CDR3 DNA reads as TGTGCCTTCTCAGGTACAGGCGAAAAACTGTTTTTT.

The genes are TRBV4-1 and TRBJ2-7, with 9 bases that match TRBD1. This CDR3 has 15 amino acids. V gave up 0 bases and J gave up 2 bases; unmatched junction bases: 2. Germline V lookup: CDR1 MGHRA, CDR2 YSYEKL. Here the CDR3 reads CASSQETGGPYEQYF. In nucleotides, the CDR3 is TGCGCCAGCAGCCAAGAGACAGGGGGACCCTACGAGCAGTACTTC.

The chain links TRBV7-9 to TRBJ2-1; 9 positions agree with TRBD2. The trim removed 4 bases at V and 8 bases at J, leaving 3 bases unmatched. Germline assignment: CDR1 SEHNR and CDR2 FQNEAQ (reference sequence). The CDR3 has 13 amino acids. The CDR3 nucleotides read TGTGCCAGCAGCTCCCGACTAGCGGATGAGCAGTTCTTC. Residues: CASSSRLADEQFF.

Note on this clone: Other DNA sequences in this specimen translate into the identical CDR3. This chain joins TRBV30 and TRBJ1-1; D is unresolved. The germline V gene encodes CDR1 GTSNPN and CDR2 SVGIG (reference sequence). Trimming stripped 0 bases from V and 0 bases from J, with 8 bases between. The CDR3 has 14 amino acids. In DNA, the CDR3 is TGTGCCTGGAGTGTACTCGGGGTGAACACTGAAGCTTTCTTT. This sequence encodes CAWSVLGVNTEAFF.

In this sample, this clone turned up once. The CDR3 loop reads CASSQVGLAGDSYEQYF. CDR3 sequence (DNA): TGTGCCAGCAGCCAAGTGGGCCTAGCGGGAGACTCCTACGAGCAGTACTTC. V and J are TRBV3-1 (or the pseudogene TRBV3-2) and TRBJ2-7; 10 nucleotides agree with TRBD2. This CDR3 is built from 17 residues. Germline CDR1 LGHDT, CDR2 YNNKEL (reference sequence). The ends lost 1 base at V and 0 bases at J; junction bases unmatched: 6.

The chain has TRBV14 and TRBJ1-1; weak D call: TRBD1 (6 bases). The CDR3 contains 16 residues. Germline CDR1 and CDR2: SGHDN and FVKESK. Trimming cost V 2 bases and J 0 bases, with 13 bases left between them. The CDR3 nucleotides read TGTGCCAGCAGCCAATGGGCAGGGGCCATGAACACTGAAGCTTTCTTT. Translating it yields CASSQWAGAMNTEAFF.

The rearrangement links TRBV2 to TRBJ2-7, with D possibly being TRBD1 (5 bases). This CDR3 is built from 14 residues. Trimming stripped 5 bases from V and 2 bases from J, with 13 bases between. CDR1 is SNHLY, CDR2 FYNNEI, per germline. The CDR3 loop reads CASSNDRPAYEQYF. The CDR3 DNA sequence: TGTGCCAGCAGTAACGACAGACCGGCCTACGAGCAGTACTTC.

V usage is TRBV3-1 (or the pseudogene TRBV3-2) and J usage is TRBJ2-5; possibly TRBD1 for D (5 bases). V was trimmed by 5 bases and J by 7 bases, leaving 8 bases between them. Germline values: CDR1 LGHDT, CDR2 YNNKEL (reference sequence). This CDR3 comprises 11 residues. DNA of the CDR3: TGTGCCAGCAGCTCGCAGGGGACCCAGTACTTC. Translation: CASSSQGTQYF.

This CDR3 reads CASSQLIAGYYEQYF. The CDR3 DNA follows: TGTGCCAGCAGCCAGTTGATAGCGGGATACTACGAGCAGTACTTC. V usage is TRBV14 and J usage is TRBJ2-7; 8 bases align to TRBD2. The CDR3 covers 15 residues. The V gene's germline CDR1 is SGHDN and CDR2 FVKESK. Germline trimming cut 3 bases from V and 3 bases from J; bases unmatched to any gene: 7.

This chain links TRBV7-6 with TRBJ2-1, with D possibly TRBD2 on 7 matching bases. Germline V CDR1 and CDR2: SGHVS, FNYEAQ. The CDR3 length is 13 residues. Trimming removed 6 bases from V and 10 bases from J, with 16 bases in between. CDR3 loop: CASRRGAGEEQFF. CDR3 in DNA: TGTGCCAGCAGAAGGGGGGCGGGAGAGGAGCAGTTCTTC.